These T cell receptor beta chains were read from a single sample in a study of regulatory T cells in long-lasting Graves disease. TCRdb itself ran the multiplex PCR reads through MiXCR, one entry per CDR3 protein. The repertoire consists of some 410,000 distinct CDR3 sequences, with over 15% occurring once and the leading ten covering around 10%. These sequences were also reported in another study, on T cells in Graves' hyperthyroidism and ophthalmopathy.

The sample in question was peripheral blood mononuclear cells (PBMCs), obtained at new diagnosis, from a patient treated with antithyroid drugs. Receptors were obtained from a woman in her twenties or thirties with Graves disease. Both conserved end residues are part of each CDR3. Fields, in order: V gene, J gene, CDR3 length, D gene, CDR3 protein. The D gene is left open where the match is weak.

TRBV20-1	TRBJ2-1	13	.	CSARDILYNEQFF
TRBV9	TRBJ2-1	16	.	CASSLGLRLGYNEQFF
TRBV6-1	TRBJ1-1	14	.	CASRFTRSRTEAFF
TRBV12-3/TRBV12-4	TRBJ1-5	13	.	CASSLVVHQPQHF
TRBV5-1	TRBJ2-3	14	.	CASNGITRTDTQYF
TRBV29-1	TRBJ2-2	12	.	CSVEVGTGELFF
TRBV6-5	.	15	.	CASSYSSRGLETQYF
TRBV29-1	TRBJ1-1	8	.	CSAGEAFF
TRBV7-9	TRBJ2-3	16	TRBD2	CASSPTSGTSTDTQYF
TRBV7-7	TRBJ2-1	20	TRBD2	CASSLGRRGGRATVTTEQFF
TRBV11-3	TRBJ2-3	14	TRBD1	CASSDRGLGDTQYF
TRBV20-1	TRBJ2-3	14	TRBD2	CSAIASSGSYTQYF
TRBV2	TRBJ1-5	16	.	CASSGLGGYSNQPQHF
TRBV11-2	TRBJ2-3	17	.	CASSRNVLGSGTDTQYF
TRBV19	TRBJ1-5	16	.	CASSSHSADSNQPQHF
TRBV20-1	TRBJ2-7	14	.	CSAITPRQAHEQYF
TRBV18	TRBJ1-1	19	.	CASSPGTDRTYFMDTEAFF
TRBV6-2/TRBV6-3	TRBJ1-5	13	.	CASKEQSNQPQHF
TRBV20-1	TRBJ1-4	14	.	CSARDSSSNEKLFF
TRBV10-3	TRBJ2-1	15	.	CAITPDFSSYNEQFF
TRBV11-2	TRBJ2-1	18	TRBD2	CASNRDSLSGRAYNEQFF